This TCR beta chain derives from a study of shared clonotypes between healthy human individuals. Study outcomes and limitations: It was the non-shared clonotypes that had lower generation probabilities than clonotypes shared by all four donors. Donor clonotype sharing was expected to depend on sequencing depth.

The CDR3 runs 15 residues. The V gene's germline CDR1 is MGHDK and CDR2 SYGVNS. Trimming stripped 3 bases from V and 4 bases from J, with 12 bases between. TCRdb's copy holds only in-frame clones and misses some; the assay was immunoSEQ multiplex PCR. Of 760,000 or so clones listed, just over 95% are singletons. Naive CD8 cells, CD45RO-negative and positively selected for CCR7, excluded terminally differentiated effector memory CD45RA+ cells. Note on this clone: Antigen specificity is unknown.

The origin of this receptor is a man under 40 in good health. The chain has TRBV25-1 and TRBJ2-2; D ambiguous. The sample comprised naive CD8+ T cells sorted from blood. CDR3 in DNA: TGTGCCAGCAGTGACCTACATAGTGGCACCGGGGAGCTGTTTTTT. Translated, it gives CASSDLHSGTGELFF.